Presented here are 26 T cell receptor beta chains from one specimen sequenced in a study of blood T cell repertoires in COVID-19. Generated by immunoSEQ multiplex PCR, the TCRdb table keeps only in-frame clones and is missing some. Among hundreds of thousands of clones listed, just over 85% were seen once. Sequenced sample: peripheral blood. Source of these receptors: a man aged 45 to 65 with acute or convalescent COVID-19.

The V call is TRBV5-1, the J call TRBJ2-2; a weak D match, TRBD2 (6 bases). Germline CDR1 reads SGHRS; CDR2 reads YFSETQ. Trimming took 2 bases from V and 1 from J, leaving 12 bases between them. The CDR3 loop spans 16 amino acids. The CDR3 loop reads CASSLPGLRNTGELFF. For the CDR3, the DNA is TGCGCCAGCAGCTTACCGGGACTGCGGAACACCGGGGAGCTGTTTTTT.

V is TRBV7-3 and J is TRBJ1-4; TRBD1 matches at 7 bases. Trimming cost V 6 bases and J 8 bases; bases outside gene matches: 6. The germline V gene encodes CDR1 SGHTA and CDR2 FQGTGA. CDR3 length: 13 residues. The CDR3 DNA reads TGTGCCAGCAGTCAAATAGGGGGCGAAAAACTGTTTTTT. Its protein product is CASSQIGGEKLFF. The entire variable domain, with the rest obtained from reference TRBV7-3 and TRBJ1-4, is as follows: GAGVSQTPSNKVTEKGKYVELRCDPISGHTALYWYRQSLGQGPEFLIYFQGTGAADDSGLPNDRFFAVRPEGSVSTLKIQRTERGDSAVYLCASSQIGGEKLFFGSGTQLSVL.

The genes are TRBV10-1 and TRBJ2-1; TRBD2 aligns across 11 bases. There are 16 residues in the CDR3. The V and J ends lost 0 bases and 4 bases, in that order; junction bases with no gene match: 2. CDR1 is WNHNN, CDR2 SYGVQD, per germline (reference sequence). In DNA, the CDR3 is TGCGCCAGCAGTGAGTCTCTAGCGGGGGGATACAATGAGCAGTTCTTC. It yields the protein CASSESLAGGYNEQFF.

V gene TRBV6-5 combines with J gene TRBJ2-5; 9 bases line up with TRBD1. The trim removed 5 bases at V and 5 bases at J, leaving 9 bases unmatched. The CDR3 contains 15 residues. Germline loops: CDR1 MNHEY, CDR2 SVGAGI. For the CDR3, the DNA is TGTGCCAGCAGTCTTGGGACAGGGATAGGCGAGACCCAGTACTTC. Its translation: CASSLGTGIGETQYF.

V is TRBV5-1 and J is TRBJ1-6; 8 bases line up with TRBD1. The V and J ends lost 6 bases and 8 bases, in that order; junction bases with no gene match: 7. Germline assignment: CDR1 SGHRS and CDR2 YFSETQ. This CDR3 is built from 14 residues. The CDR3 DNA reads TGCGCCAGCAAACGGACAGGGACGGATTCACCCCTCCACTTT. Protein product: CASKRTGTDSPLHF.

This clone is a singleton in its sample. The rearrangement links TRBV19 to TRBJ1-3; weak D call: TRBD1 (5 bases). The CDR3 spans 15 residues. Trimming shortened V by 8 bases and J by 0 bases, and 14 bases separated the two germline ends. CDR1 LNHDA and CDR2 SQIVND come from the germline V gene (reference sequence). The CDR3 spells CASSGGFLSGNTIYF. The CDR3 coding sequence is TGTGCCAGTTCCGGGGGGTTCCTCTCTGGAAACACCATATATTTT. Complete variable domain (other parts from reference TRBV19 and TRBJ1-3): DGGITQSPKYLFRKEGQNVTLSCEQNLNHDAMYWYRQDPGQGLRLIYYSQIVNDFQKGDIAEGYSVSREKKESFPLTVTSAQKNPTAFYLCASSGGFLSGNTIYFGEGSWLTVV.

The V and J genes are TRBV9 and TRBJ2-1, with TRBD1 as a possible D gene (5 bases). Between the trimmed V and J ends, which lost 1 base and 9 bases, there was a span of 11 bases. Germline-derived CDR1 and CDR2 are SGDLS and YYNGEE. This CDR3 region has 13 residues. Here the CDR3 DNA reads TGTGCCAGCAGCGTACCACAGGCGCCTGAGCAGTTCTTC. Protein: CASSVPQAPEQFF.

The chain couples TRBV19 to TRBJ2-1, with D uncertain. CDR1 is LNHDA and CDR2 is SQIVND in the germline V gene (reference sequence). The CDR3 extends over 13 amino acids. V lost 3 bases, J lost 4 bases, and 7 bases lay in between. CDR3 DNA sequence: TGTGCCAGTAGTATCTCAGGATACAATGAGCAGTTCTTC. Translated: CASSISGYNEQFF.

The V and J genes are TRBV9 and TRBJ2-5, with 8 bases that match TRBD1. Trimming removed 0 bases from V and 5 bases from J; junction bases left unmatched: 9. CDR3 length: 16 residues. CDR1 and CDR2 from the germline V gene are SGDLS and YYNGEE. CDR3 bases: TGTGCCAGCAGCGTAGCCCCACAGGGGGGCAGGGAGACCCAGTACTTC. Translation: CASSVAPQGGRETQYF.

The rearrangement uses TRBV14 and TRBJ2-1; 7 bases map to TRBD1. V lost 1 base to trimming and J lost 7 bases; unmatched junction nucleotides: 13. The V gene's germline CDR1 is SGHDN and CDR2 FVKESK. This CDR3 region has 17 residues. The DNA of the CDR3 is TGTGCCAGCAGCCAAGTCTTTCCCGGACAGGTTTGGAATGAGCAGTTCTTC. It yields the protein CASSQVFPGQVWNEQFF.

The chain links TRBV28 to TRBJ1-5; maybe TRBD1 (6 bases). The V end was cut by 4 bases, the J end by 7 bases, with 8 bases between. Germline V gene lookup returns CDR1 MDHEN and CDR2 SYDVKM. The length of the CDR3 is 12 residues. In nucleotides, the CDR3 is TGTGCCAGCAGTTCAGGGGACCAGCCCCAGCATTTT. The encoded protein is CASSSGDQPQHF.

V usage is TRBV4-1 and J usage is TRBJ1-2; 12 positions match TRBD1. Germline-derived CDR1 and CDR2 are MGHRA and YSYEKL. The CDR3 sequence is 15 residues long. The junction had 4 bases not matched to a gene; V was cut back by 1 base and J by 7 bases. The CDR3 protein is CASSQARDRGPGYTF. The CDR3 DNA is TGCGCCAGCAGCCAAGCCCGGGACAGGGGGCCTGGCTACACCTTC.

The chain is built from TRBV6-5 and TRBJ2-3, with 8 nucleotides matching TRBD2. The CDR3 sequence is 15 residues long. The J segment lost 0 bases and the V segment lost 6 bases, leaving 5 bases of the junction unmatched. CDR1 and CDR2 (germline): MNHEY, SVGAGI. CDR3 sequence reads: CASSFRGGSTDTQYF. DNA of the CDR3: TGTGCCAGCAGCTTTCGGGGGGGCAGCACAGATACGCAGTATTTT.

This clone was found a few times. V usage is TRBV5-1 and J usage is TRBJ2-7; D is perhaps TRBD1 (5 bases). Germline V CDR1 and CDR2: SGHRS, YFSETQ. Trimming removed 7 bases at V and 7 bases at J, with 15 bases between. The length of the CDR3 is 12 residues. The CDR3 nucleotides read TGCGCCAGCGGGTCAGGGTTGCGAGAGCAGTACTTC. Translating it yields CASGSGLREQYF.

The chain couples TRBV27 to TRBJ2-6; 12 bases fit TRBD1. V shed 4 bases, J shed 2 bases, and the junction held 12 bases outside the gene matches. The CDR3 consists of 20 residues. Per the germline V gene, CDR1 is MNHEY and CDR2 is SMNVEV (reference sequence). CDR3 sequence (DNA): TGTGCCAGCAGTTCATTGGGATTGGGACAGGGGGCTGCTGGGGCCAACGTCCTGACTTTC. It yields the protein CASSSLGLGQGAAGANVLTF.

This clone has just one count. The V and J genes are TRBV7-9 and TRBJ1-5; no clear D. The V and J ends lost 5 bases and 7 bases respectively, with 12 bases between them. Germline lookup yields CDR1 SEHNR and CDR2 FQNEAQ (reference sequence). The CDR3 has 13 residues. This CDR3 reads CASSLESMQPQHF. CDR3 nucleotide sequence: TGTGCCAGCAGCCTTGAGAGTATGCAGCCCCAGCATTTT.

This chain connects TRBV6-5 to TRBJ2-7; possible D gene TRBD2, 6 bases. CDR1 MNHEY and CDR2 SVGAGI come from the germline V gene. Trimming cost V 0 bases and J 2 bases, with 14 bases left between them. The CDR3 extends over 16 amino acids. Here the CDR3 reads CASSYSLVGGTYEQYF. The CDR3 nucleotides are TGTGCCAGCAGTTACTCCCTCGTTGGAGGGACCTACGAGCAGTACTTC.

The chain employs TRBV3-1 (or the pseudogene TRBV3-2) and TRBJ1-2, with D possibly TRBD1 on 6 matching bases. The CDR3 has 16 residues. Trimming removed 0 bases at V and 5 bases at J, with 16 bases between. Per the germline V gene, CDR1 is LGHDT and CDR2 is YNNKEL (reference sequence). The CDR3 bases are TGTGCCAGCAGCCAAGACGTTAGCCTGGGGGCTTATGGCTACACCTTC. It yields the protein CASSQDVSLGAYGYTF.

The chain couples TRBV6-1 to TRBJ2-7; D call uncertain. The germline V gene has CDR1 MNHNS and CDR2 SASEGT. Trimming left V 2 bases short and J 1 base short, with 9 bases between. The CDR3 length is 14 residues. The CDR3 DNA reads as TGTGCCAGCAGTGAACTTTACAGTTCCTACGAGCAGTACTTC. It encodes CASSELYSSYEQYF.

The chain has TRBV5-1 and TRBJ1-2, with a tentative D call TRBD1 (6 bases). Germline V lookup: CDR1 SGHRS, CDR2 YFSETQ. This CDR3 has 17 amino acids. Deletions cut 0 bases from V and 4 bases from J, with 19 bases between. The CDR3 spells CASSLGQGNPSGYGYTF. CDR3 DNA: TGCGCCAGCAGCTTGGGGCAGGGGAACCCCTCCGGCTATGGCTACACCTTC.

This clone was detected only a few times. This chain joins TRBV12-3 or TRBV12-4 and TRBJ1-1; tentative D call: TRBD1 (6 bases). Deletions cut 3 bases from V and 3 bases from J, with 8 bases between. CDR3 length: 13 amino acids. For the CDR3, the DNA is TGTGCCAGCAGTTTTTGGGGGCACACTGAAGCTTTCTTT. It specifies CASSFWGHTEAFF.

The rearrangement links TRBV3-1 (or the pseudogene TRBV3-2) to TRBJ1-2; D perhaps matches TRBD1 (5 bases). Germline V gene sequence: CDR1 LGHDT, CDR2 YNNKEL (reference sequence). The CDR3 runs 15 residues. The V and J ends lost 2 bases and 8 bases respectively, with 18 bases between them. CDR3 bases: TGTGCCAGCAGCCAACTTCAGACAGCCTCTAGAGGCTACACCTTC. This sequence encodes CASSQLQTASRGYTF.

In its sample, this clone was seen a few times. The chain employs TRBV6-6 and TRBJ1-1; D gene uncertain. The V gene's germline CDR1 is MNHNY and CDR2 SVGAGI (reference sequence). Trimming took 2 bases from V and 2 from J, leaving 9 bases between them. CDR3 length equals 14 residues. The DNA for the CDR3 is TGTGCCAGCAGTTACGGGAGACCTAACACTGAAGCTTTCTTT. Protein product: CASSYGRPNTEAFF.

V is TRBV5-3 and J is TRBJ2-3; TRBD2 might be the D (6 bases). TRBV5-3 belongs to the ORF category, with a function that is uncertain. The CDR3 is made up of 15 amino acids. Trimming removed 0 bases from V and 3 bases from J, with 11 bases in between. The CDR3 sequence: CARSLGGGVTDTQYF. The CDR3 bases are TGTGCCAGAAGCTTGGGTGGCGGGGTGACAGATACGCAGTATTTT.

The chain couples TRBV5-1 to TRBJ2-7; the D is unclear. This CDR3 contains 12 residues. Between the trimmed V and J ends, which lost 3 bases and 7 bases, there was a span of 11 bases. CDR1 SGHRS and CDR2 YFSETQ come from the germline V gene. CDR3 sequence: CASSSNLREQYF. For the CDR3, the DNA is TGCGCCAGCAGCTCTAACCTACGTGAGCAGTACTTC.

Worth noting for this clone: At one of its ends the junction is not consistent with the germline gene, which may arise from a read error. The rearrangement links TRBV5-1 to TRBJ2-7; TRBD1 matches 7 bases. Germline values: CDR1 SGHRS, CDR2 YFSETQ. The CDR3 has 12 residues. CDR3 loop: CASSLGDSAANF. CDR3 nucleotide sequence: TGCGCCAGCAGCTTGGGGGACAGTGCTGCGAACTTC. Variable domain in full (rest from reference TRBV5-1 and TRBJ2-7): KAGVTQTPRYLIKTRGQQVTLSCSPISGHRSVSWYQQTPGQGLQFLFEYFSETQRNKGNFPGRFSGRQFSNSRSEMNVSTLELGDSALYLCASSLGDSAANFGPGTRLTVT.